This T cell receptor beta chain was captured in a study of T cell responses to AZD1222 COVID-19 vaccine. CDR1 and CDR2 from the germline V gene are SEHNR and FQNEAQ (reference sequence). This CDR3 is built from 13 residues. A remark on this clone: Its target is unknown. One junction end does not reproduce the germline sequence, and a read error may be involved.

Study results and caveats: Among AZD1222 vaccinees, only five to seven were seropositive at baseline. None of the repertoires were sampled until the peak T cell response had passed. Two AZD1222 administrations were followed by greater Spike-specific TCR breadth and depth.

Clones were read by immunoSEQ multiplex PCR, and TCRdb kept only the in-frame ones, dropping some. The table has about 120,000 clones, just under 95% seen once; the top ten hold about 3%. The sample was peripheral blood, taken on day 0 of AZD1222 vaccination. The sequence was collected from an adult in good health. The J gene is TRBJ1-1, the V gene TRBV7-9; TRBD1 aligns across 9 bases. The CDR3 here is CASLTTGTGTARF. In DNA, the CDR3 is TGTGCCAGCTTAACGACCGGGACAGGGACGGCCCGGTTT.